The rows below give T cell receptor beta chains drawn from one sample of a study of cytomegalovirus exposure and HLA in healthy donors. Only in-frame clones appear in the TCRdb table, and some are missing; sequencing was by immunoSEQ multiplex PCR. In the table there are under 150,000 clones, roughly four fifths of which are singletons. Material for sequencing was PBMCs. The receptors were gathered from a woman between 18 and 29 years old in good health and CMV-seronegative. CDR3s include the opening cysteine and the closing phenylalanine or tryptophan. Fields, in order: D gene, clone size, CDR3 length, V gene, J gene, CDR3 protein, CDR3 DNA. The D gene is left open where the match is weak. Some rows mark clone size as missing; the rest say once, few, many or name a class of expanded clone.

>TRBD1|-|14|TRBV19|TRBJ1-1
CASRGQGAVTEAFF
TGTGCCAGTAGGGGACAGGGGGCCGTCACTGAAGCTTTCTTT
>-|-|13|TRBV18|TRBJ1-5
CASSPTGNQPQHF
TGTGCCAGCTCACCCACAGGGAATCAGCCCCAGCATTTT
>-|-|16|TRBV28|TRBJ2-7
CASSLLDSRGIYEQYF
TGTGCCAGCAGTTTACTGGACAGCCGAGGAATCTACGAGCAGTACTTC
>-|-|16|TRBV4-1|TRBJ1-1
CASSQEGGDSNTEAFF
TGCGCCAGCAGCCAAGAGGGAGGGGACTCGAACACTGAAGCTTTCTTT
>TRBD1|-|13|TRBV5-4|TRBJ1-2
CASSRDRGYGYTF
TGTGCCAGCAGCCGAGACAGGGGCTATGGCTACACCTTC
>-|-|13|TRBV30|TRBJ1-2
CAWSVIGNYGYTF
TGTGCCTGGAGTGTAATCGGGAACTATGGCTACACCTTC
>-|-|13|TRBV6-6|TRBJ1-2
CASSLRVMDGYTF
TGTGCCAGCAGTCTCAGGGTTATGGATGGCTACACCTTC
>TRBD2|-|11|TRBV6-5|TRBJ2-1
CASSRQRELFF
TGTGCCAGCAGCCGCCAGCGGGAGTTGTTCTTC
>TRBD1|-|13|TRBV28|TRBJ1-1
CAIQYRGDTEAFF
TGTGCCATTCAATACAGGGGCGACACTGAAGCTTTCTTT
>-|-|14|TRBV28|TRBJ1-2
CASSLSGGSYGYTF
TGTGCCAGCAGCCTTAGCGGGGGGTCCTATGGCTACACCTTC
>TRBD1|few|15|TRBV6-1|TRBJ2-1
CASSEGRQGVNEQFF
TGTGCCAGCAGTGAAGGGAGACAGGGGGTCAATGAGCAGTTCTTC
>TRBD1|-|14|TRBV6-1|TRBJ2-7
CASSARQGSGEQYF
TGTGCCAGCAGTGCACGACAGGGTTCGGGTGAGCAGTACTTC
>-|-|15|TRBV27|TRBJ1-4
CASSLLGQRGEKLFF
TGTGCCAGCAGTTTATTAGGACAGAGAGGGGAAAAACTGTTTTTT
>TRBD2|-|13|TRBV4-2|TRBJ2-1
CASSQDPSGGQFF
TGTGCCAGCAGCCAAGACCCTAGCGGGGGGCAGTTCTTC
>-|-|11|TRBV10-3|TRBJ2-7
CATGSAYEQYF
TGTGCCACAGGATCAGCCTACGAGCAGTACTTC
>TRBD2|-|16|TRBV11-2|TRBJ2-3
CASSLRGAGVTDTQYF
TGTGCCAGCAGCCTTCGCGGGGCGGGAGTCACAGATACGCAGTATTTT
>-|few|15|TRBV7-9|TRBJ2-3
CASSLGGRSTDTQYF
TGTGCCAGCAGCTTAGGCGGTCGGAGCACAGATACGCAGTATTTT
>-|few|13|TRBV4-1|TRBJ2-1
CASSHNNRDEQFF
TGCGCCAGCAGCCACAATAACAGGGATGAGCAGTTCTTC
>-|-|15|TRBV5-1|TRBJ2-2
CASRQTGENTGELFF
TGCGCCAGCAGACAGACAGGAGAGAACACCGGGGAGCTGTTTTTT
>-|once|11|TRBV29-1|TRBJ2-5
CSVAVQETQYF
TGCAGCGTTGCGGTTCAAGAGACCCAGTACTTC
>-|once|13|TRBV7-2|TRBJ2-2
CASSSTGWGRVFF
TGTGCCAGCAGCTCAACCGGATGGGGCAGGGTGTTTTTT
>TRBD1|-|13|TRBV28|TRBJ2-5
CASRTTGLETQYF
TGTGCCAGCAGGACGACAGGGTTGGAGACCCAGTACTTC
>TRBD2|-|18|TRBV9|TRBJ2-1
CASSVGLKRGGRYNEQFF
TGTGCCAGCAGCGTAGGTTTGAAGCGGGGGGGCCGGTACAATGAGCAGTTCTTC
>-|-|12|TRBV19|TRBJ1-1
CASRQGKTEAFF
TGTGCCAGTAGGCAGGGAAAAACTGAAGCTTTCTTT
>TRBD1|-|16|TRBV7-2|TRBJ1-2
CASSGRVTGVEYGYTF
TGTGCCAGCAGCGGACGCGTAACAGGGGTGGAGTACGGCTACACCTTC
>TRBD2|-|16|TRBV19|TRBJ2-1
CASSPRGGGQINEQFF
TGTGCCAGTAGTCCCCGGGGCGGGGGGCAGATCAATGAGCAGTTCTTC
>TRBD1|-|13|TRBV7-9|TRBJ2-7
CASSRDSHYEQYF
TGTGCCAGCAGCCGGGACAGCCACTACGAGCAGTACTTC
>-|-|11|TRBV20-1|TRBJ1-4
CSARADSKLFF
TGCAGTGCTAGGGCGGACTCAAAACTGTTTTTT
>-|-|15|TRBV19|TRBJ2-1
CASSMSGGGYNEQFF
TGTGCCAGTAGTATGTCAGGGGGAGGATACAATGAGCAGTTCTTC
>TRBD1|once|15|TRBV15|TRBJ2-1
CATSRARTGPHEQFF
TGTGCCACCAGCAGAGCCCGGACAGGGCCTCATGAGCAGTTCTTC
>TRBD1|-|16|TRBV28|TRBJ1-3
CASSFRTGTRRNTIYF
TGTGCCAGCAGTTTCCGGACAGGAACAAGGAGGAACACCATATATTTT
>-|-|14|TRBV19|TRBJ1-6
CASNRREEASPLHF
TGTGCCAGTAATAGACGGGAAGAAGCTTCACCCCTCCACTTT
>TRBD1|once|13|TRBV18|TRBJ2-2
CASSPDRNGELFF
TGTGCCAGCTCCCCGGACAGGAACGGGGAGCTGTTTTTT
>TRBD1|few|13|TRBV2|TRBJ1-1
CASTRTGWTEAFF
TGTGCCAGCACAAGGACAGGGTGGACTGAAGCTTTCTTT
>-|-|11|TRBV29-1|TRBJ1-2
CSASPSYGYTF
TGCAGCGCGTCCCCCAGCTATGGCTACACCTTC
>TRBD1|few|14|TRBV6-5|TRBJ1-4
CASSITGAREKLFF
TGTGCCAGCAGTATAACAGGGGCACGGGAAAAACTGTTTTTT
>TRBD1|-|14|TRBV27|TRBJ1-4
CASSRQGTNEKLFF
TGTGCCAGCAGCCGACAGGGTACTAATGAAAAACTGTTTTTT
>-|-|15|TRBV28|TRBJ2-3
CASSPWGQGTDTQYF
TGTGCCAGCAGTCCCTGGGGCCAGGGCACAGATACGCAGTATTTT
>TRBD2|-|15|TRBV5-5|TRBJ2-7
CASSRGGSGAYEQYF
TGTGCCAGCAGCAGAGGAGGGAGCGGGGCCTACGAGCAGTACTTC
>TRBD1|-|13|TRBV6-6|TRBJ1-1
CASTRQGKTEAFF
TGTGCCAGCACTAGACAGGGAAAGACTGAAGCTTTCTTT
>TRBD1|-|15|TRBV28|TRBJ1-1
CATITGGEGNTEAFF
TGTGCCACCATAACAGGGGGGGAGGGGAACACTGAAGCTTTCTTT
>TRBD1|-|14|TRBV6-5|TRBJ1-2
CASSPRDRAYGYTF
TGTGCCAGCAGTCCCAGGGACAGGGCCTATGGCTACACCTTC
>-|-|15|TRBV13|TRBJ1-6
CASSARQEINSPLHF
TGTGCCAGCAGCGCCAGACAGGAGATCAATTCACCCCTCCACTTT
>-|-|14|TRBV6-5|TRBJ1-6
CASTGGGYNSPLHF
TGTGCCAGCACGGGAGGGGGCTATAATTCACCCCTCCACTTT
>-|-|15|TRBV6-1|TRBJ1-2
CASSEPGREFTGYTF
TGTGCCAGCAGTGAACCGGGACGGGAGTTTACCGGCTACACCTTC
>-|-|13|TRBV7-8|TRBJ1-2
CASSHLQGYGYTF
TGTGCCAGCAGCCACCTCCAGGGATATGGCTACACCTTC
>TRBD1|-|14|TRBV29-1|TRBJ1-5
CSVRTGESNQPQHF
TGCAGCGTTCGGACAGGGGAGAGCAATCAGCCCCAGCATTTT
>-|-|14|TRBV27|TRBJ2-3
CASSTPLRADTQYF
TGTGCCAGCAGTACGCCTCTTCGAGCCGATACGCAGTATTTT
>-|-|15|TRBV4-1|TRBJ1-2
CASSQEERASYGYTF
TGCGCCAGCAGCCAAGAGGAGCGGGCCAGCTATGGCTACACCTTC
>TRBD1|-|15|TRBV5-1|TRBJ1-1
CASSLGARGNTEAFF
TGCGCCAGCAGCTTGGGGGCCAGGGGGAATACTGAAGCTTTCTTT
>TRBD1|-|15|TRBV28|TRBJ1-1
CASSLGIDRGNEAFF
TGTGCCAGCAGTTTAGGGATAGACAGGGGGAATGAAGCTTTCTTT
>-|-|15|TRBV4-2|TRBJ1-1
CASSQDFGLNTEAFF
TGTGCCAGCAGCCAAGATTTCGGACTTAACACTGAAGCTTTCTTT
>TRBD2|few|15|TRBV5-1|TRBJ2-7
CASSWTSGSSYEQYF
TGCGCCAGCAGCTGGACTAGCGGGAGCTCCTACGAGCAGTACTTC